These 9 T cell receptor beta chains were sequenced from one sample in a study of blood T cells in healthy people across ages. The authors ran a second PCR of roughly 7 to 11 cycles using a sample-barcoded 5' primer and a J-beta primer mix. TCRdb fed the 5' RACE reads into MiXCR, producing one record per CDR3 protein. Found here are about a million distinct CDR3 sequences, about 53% of them singletons; the top ten hold around a fifth. Sample: blood. The receptor source for this set is a woman aged 60 to 75 in good health.

The chain links TRBV2 to TRBJ1-1; tentative D call: TRBD1 (5 bases). This CDR3 spans 13 amino acids. The V end was cut by 3 bases, the J end by 0 bases, with 5 bases between. Looked up from germline, CDR1 is SNHLY and CDR2 is FYNNEI. CDR3 bases: TGTGCCAGCAGTGAGGGGGTGAACACTGAAGCTTTCTTT. Translation: CASSEGVNTEAFF.

The rearrangement links TRBV6-1 to TRBJ2-6; no reliable D call. Germline V gene lookup returns CDR1 MNHNS and CDR2 SASEGT. V lost 3 bases and J 0 bases, leaving 3 bases between the germline ends. The CDR3 has 14 residues. Here the CDR3 DNA reads TGTGCCAGCAGTGACGCCTCTGGGGCCAACGTCCTGACTTTC. This codes for CASSDASGANVLTF.

The gene calls are TRBV5-1 and TRBJ2-6; D is possibly TRBD1 (5 bases). The CDR3 contains 15 residues. V was clipped by 4 bases and J by 2 bases, with 10 bases between them. Germline V CDR1 and CDR2: SGHRS, YFSETQ. The CDR3 sequence: CASSQGSTGANVLTF. The CDR3 region has the DNA TGCGCCAGCAGCCAGGGAAGCACTGGGGCCAACGTCCTGACTTTC.

The chain is built from TRBV20-1 and TRBJ1-6; TRBD1 is a possible D gene (5 bases). From germline, CDR1 is DFQATT and CDR2 SNEGSKA (reference sequence). Trimming removed 1 base at V and 8 bases at J, with 12 bases between. CDR3 length equals 14 residues. CDR3 sequence: CSARVPRADSPLHF. The CDR3 nucleotides are TGCAGTGCTAGAGTTCCCAGGGCGGATTCACCCCTCCACTTT.

There are a few counts of this clonotype. The chain carries TRBV7-6 and TRBJ2-7; D not certain. V was trimmed by 0 bases and J by 1 base, leaving 10 bases between them. The CDR3 consists of 15 residues. The germline V gene encodes CDR1 SGHVS and CDR2 FNYEAQ. The CDR3 DNA follows: TGTGCCAGCAGCTTAGCGTCGGGCCTTTCCTACGAGCAGTACTTC. This sequence encodes CASSLASGLSYEQYF. The full variable domain, its missing parts supplied by reference TRBV7-6 and TRBJ2-7, is GAGVSQSPRYKVTKRGQDVALRCDPISGHVSLYWYRQALGQGPEFLTYFNYEAQQDKSGLPNDRFSAERPEGSISTLTIQRTEQRDSAMYRCASSLASGLSYEQYFGPGTRLTVT.

The chain joins TRBV9 to TRBJ2-7; no clear D gene. This CDR3 region has 13 residues. Germline V lookup: CDR1 SGDLS, CDR2 YYNGEE. V was trimmed by 0 bases and J by 2 bases, leaving 6 bases between them. The CDR3 nucleotides are TGTGCCAGCAGCGTAGAACCCACCTACGAGCAGTACTTC. Its translation: CASSVEPTYEQYF.

This chain's CDR3 is CASSYKTENTEAFF. Here the CDR3 DNA reads TGTGCCAGCAGTTACAAGACGGAAAACACTGAAGCTTTCTTT. The chain couples TRBV6-5 to TRBJ1-1; D uncertain. CDR3 length equals 14 residues. Trimming removed 2 bases from V and 2 bases from J, with 9 bases in between. Looked up from germline, CDR1 is MNHEY and CDR2 is SVGAGI.

This clonotype is a singleton in its sample. The rearrangement joins TRBV28 to TRBJ2-1; D perhaps matches TRBD2 (7 bases). CDR1 and CDR2 from the germline V gene are MDHEN and SYDVKM. The length of the CDR3 is 17 residues. The V end was cut by 5 bases, the J end by 4 bases, with 21 bases between. The CDR3 here is CASSPSGAGDRYNEQFF. Written as DNA, the CDR3 is TGTGCCAGCAGTCCCTCGGGGGCGGGAGATCGGTACAATGAGCAGTTCTTC. Together with reference TRBV28 and TRBJ2-1, the CDR3 gives the full variable domain: DVKVTQSSRYLVKRTGEKVFLECVQDMDHENMFWYRQDPGLGLRLIYFSYDVKMKEKGDIPEGYSVSREKKERFSLILESASTNQTSMYLCASSPSGAGDRYNEQFFGPGTRLTVL.

The chain joins TRBV18 to TRBJ2-5; D is perhaps TRBD1 or TRBD2 (6 bases each). CDR1 is KGHSH and CDR2 is LQKENI in the germline V gene. Deletions cut 3 bases from V and 1 base from J, with 9 bases between. The CDR3 has 14 amino acids. DNA of the CDR3: TGTGCCAGCTCACCCCCGGGGGCCCAAGAGACCCAGTACTTC. Translation gives CASSPPGAQETQYF.